This note documents a single T cell receptor (beta chain) sequence. Trimming shortened V by 9 bases and J by 3 bases, and 9 bases separated the two germline ends. The CDR3 totals 13 residues. The germline V gene has CDR1 SNHLY and CDR2 FYNNEI. Here immunoSEQ multiplex PCR was the method, and the copy in TCRdb shows in-frame clones only, minus some. The table shows approximately 150,000 clones, with around 90% occurring only once. These data belong to a study of control samples from healthy donors and cancer patients. The chain is built from TRBV2 and TRBJ1-6, with a possible D match to TRBD1 (5 bases). This TCR came from a man aged 30 to 45 in good health. Material for sequencing was blood. Here the CDR3 DNA reads TGTGCCAGTACACAGGACTATAATTCACCCCTCCACTTT. This gives the protein CASTQDYNSPLHF.